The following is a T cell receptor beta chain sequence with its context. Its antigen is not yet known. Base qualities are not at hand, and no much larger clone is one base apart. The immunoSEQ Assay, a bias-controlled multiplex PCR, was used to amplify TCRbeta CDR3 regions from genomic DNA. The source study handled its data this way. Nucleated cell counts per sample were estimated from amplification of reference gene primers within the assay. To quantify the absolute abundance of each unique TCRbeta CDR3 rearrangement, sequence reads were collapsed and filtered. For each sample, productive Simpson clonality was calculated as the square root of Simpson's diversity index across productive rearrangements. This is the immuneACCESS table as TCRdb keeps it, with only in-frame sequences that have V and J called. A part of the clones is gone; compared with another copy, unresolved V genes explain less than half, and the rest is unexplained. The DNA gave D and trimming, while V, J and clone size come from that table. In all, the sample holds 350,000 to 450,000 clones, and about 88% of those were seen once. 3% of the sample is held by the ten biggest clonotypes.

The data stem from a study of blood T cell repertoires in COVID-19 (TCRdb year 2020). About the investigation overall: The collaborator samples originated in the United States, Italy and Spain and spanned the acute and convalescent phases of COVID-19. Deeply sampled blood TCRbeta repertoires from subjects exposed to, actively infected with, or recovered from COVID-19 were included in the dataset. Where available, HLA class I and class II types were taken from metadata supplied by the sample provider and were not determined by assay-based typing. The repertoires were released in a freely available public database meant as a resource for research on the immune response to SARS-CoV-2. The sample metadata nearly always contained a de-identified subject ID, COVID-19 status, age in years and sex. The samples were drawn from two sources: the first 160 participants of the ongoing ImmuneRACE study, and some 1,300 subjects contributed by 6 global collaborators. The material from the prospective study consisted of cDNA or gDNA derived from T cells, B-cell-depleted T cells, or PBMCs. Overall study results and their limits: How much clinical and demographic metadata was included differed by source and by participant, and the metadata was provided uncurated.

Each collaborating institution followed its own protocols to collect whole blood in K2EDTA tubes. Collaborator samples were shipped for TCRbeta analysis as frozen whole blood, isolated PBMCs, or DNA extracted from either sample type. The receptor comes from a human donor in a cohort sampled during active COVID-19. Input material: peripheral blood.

This receptor has the CDR3 CAINPRTGYEQYF. At the DNA level, the sequence is TGTGCCATTAATCCCCGGACAGGTTACGAGCAGTACTTC. The V and J segments used are TRBV6-5 and TRBJ2-7, and TRBD1 aligns with 7 junction nucleotides. From its cysteine to its phenylalanine, the CDR3 spans 13 amino acids. The CDR3 DNA has 39 bases and is translated from base 1. CDR1 and CDR2 (MNHEY, SVGAGI) derive from the germline V gene. V lost 10 bases and J lost 4 bases, and the count of bases not matched to a germline gene is 10.